These 25 T cell receptor beta chains were sequenced from one sample in a study of technical replicates of blood from a few donors. Sequencing used immunoSEQ multiplex PCR; TCRdb keeps in-frame clones, though not all of them. The sample lists tens of thousands of clones; about 96% were seen once. Sample: T cells isolated from PBMCs. The source is a human donor in good health.

The CDR3 reads CASSQRLADGQETQYF. The DNA for the CDR3 is TGTGCCAGCAGCCAAAGACTAGCAGACGGCCAAGAGACCCAGTACTTC. The chain uses TRBV4-2 and TRBJ2-5; 7 nucleotides align to TRBD2. In germline, CDR1 is LGHNA, CDR2 YNFKEQ. CDR3 length: 16 amino acids. V lost 2 bases, J lost 1 base, and 7 bases stayed unmatched.

Only one count was recorded for this clone. This chain links TRBV11-2 with TRBJ2-1; D perhaps matches TRBD2 (6 bases). V was clipped by 0 bases and J by 0 bases, with 12 bases between them. The length of the CDR3 is 17 residues. The V gene's germline CDR1 is SGHAT and CDR2 FQNNGV. For the CDR3, the DNA is TGTGCCAGCAGCTTAGATGGGGCGGGAAGCTCCTACAATGAGCAGTTCTTC. Protein product: CASSLDGAGSSYNEQFF.

The chain combines TRBV5-1 with TRBJ2-5, with D perhaps TRBD2 (6 bases). This CDR3 is 14 amino acids long. V dropped 5 bases and J dropped 2 bases, with 13 bases sitting between them. Germline CDR1 reads SGHRS; CDR2 reads YFSETQ. The CDR3 sequence is CASSFLRDQETQYF. CDR3 DNA sequence: TGCGCCAGCAGTTTCCTGCGGGATCAAGAGACCCAGTACTTC. Using reference TRBV5-1 and TRBJ2-5 for the parts outside the CDR3, the full variable domain is KAGVTQTPRYLIKTRGQQVTLSCSPISGHRSVSWYQQTPGQGLQFLFEYFSETQRNKGNFPGRFSGRQFSNSRSEMNVSTLELGDSALYLCASSFLRDQETQYFGPGTRLLVL.

The CDR3 spells CASSRSSGTGKTYEQYF. DNA of the CDR3: TGCGCCAGCAGCCGTAGTAGTGGGACAGGAAAAACCTACGAGCAGTACTTC. The genes are TRBV4-1 and TRBJ2-7, with TRBD1 matching over 8 bases. The V and J ends lost 4 bases and 2 bases, in that order; junction bases with no gene match: 13. The V gene's germline CDR1 is MGHRA and CDR2 YSYEKL. This CDR3 has 17 residues.

The chain combines TRBV28 with TRBJ2-2, with a tentative D call TRBD2 (5 bases). There are 16 residues in the CDR3. CDR1 is MDHEN and CDR2 is SYDVKM in the germline V gene. V was clipped by 2 bases and J by 6 bases, with 16 bases between them. CDR3 loop: CASSLVSRVGAGELFF. For the CDR3, the DNA is TGTGCCAGCAGTTTAGTGTCGAGGGTTGGGGCCGGGGAGCTGTTTTTT.

The rearrangement joins TRBV28 to TRBJ2-3; no clear D. The V and J ends lost 4 bases and 2 bases respectively, with 10 bases between them. Germline CDR1 reads MDHEN; CDR2 reads SYDVKM. This CDR3 spans 14 amino acids. CDR3 protein: CASSSPLLTDTQYF. For the CDR3, the DNA is TGTGCCAGCAGTTCCCCCCTTCTCACAGATACGCAGTATTTT.

This chain uses TRBV5-1 with TRBJ1-1, with D perhaps TRBD1 (5 bases). Germline V gene data show CDR1 as SGHRS and CDR2 as YFSETQ. V lost 2 bases to trimming and J lost 3 bases, with 8 bases between them. The CDR3 is 13 amino acids. CDR3 in amino acids: CASSLPQDTEAFF. The CDR3 DNA reads TGCGCCAGCAGCTTACCACAGGACACTGAAGCTTTCTTT. Full variable domain (missing parts from reference TRBV5-1 and TRBJ1-1): KAGVTQTPRYLIKTRGQQVTLSCSPISGHRSVSWYQQTPGQGLQFLFEYFSETQRNKGNFPGRFSGRQFSNSRSEMNVSTLELGDSALYLCASSLPQDTEAFFGQGTRLTVV.

V usage is TRBV4-1 and J usage is TRBJ1-4; 9 bases are a match to TRBD1. Germline CDR1 is MGHRA and CDR2 is YSYEKL. The V segment lost 4 bases and the J segment 5 bases; nucleotides outside the gene matches: 5. The CDR3 contains 15 residues. CDR3 residues: CASSRSGTGNEKLFF. Written as DNA, the CDR3 is TGCGCCAGCAGCCGCTCCGGGACAGGGAATGAAAAACTGTTTTTT.

V usage is TRBV27 and J usage is TRBJ2-5; D not certain. Germline V lookup: CDR1 MNHEY, CDR2 SMNVEV (reference sequence). V was trimmed by 0 bases and J by 4 bases, leaving 9 bases between them. This CDR3 has 14 amino acids. The CDR3 DNA reads as TGTGCCAGCAGTTTATCTGTTGGGCGAGAGACCCAGTACTTC. Translated: CASSLSVGRETQYF.

The V and J genes are TRBV5-1 and TRBJ2-1, with D tentatively TRBD2 (5 bases). Trimming left V 0 bases short and J 10 bases short, with 8 bases between. The CDR3 length is 12 residues. The germline V gene has CDR1 SGHRS and CDR2 YFSETQ. The CDR3 reads CASSLVGREQFF. In DNA form, the CDR3 reads TGCGCCAGCAGCTTGGTAGGGAGAGAGCAGTTCTTC.

The chain joins TRBV7-9 to TRBJ2-7, with 8 bases fitting TRBD1. Trimming removed 5 bases from V and 1 base from J; junction bases left unmatched: 10. Looked up from germline, CDR1 is SEHNR and CDR2 is FQNEAQ (reference sequence). This CDR3 is 16 amino acids long. In nucleotides, the CDR3 is TGTGCCAGCAGCCCCTATCGCAGGACAGGGTCCTACGAGCAGTACTTC. Its protein is CASSPYRRTGSYEQYF.

The rearrangement joins TRBV9 to TRBJ2-1; the D gene is possibly TRBD2 (6 bases). The CDR3 is 14 amino acids. CDR1 SGDLS and CDR2 YYNGEE come from the germline V gene. The V and J ends lost 4 bases and 9 bases respectively, with 17 bases between them. The CDR3 DNA sequence: TGTGCCAGCAGCCCCCGGACTACCCACCGTGAGCAGTTCTTC. This gives the protein CASSPRTTHREQFF. The variable domain in full, with the rest retrieved from reference TRBV9 and TRBJ2-1, is DSGVTQTPKHLITATGQRVTLRCSPRSGDLSVYWYQQSLDQGLQFLIQYYNGEERAKGNILERFSAQQFPDLHSELNLSSLELGDSALYFCASSPRTTHREQFFGPGTRLTVL.

V usage is TRBV7-9 and J usage is TRBJ2-1; the match to TRBD2 covers 9 bases. Germline V lookup: CDR1 SEHNR, CDR2 FQNEAQ (reference sequence). V lost 4 bases, J lost 8 bases, and 12 bases stayed unmatched. The CDR3 length is 16 residues. CDR3 in DNA: TGTGCCAGCAGCTCCACACCGGGACTAGCAGTTGATGAGCAGTTCTTC. Protein product: CASSSTPGLAVDEQFF.

The table lists this clone with a count of one. This chain joins TRBV5-1 and TRBJ1-1; 8 bases are a match to TRBD1. The CDR3 has 13 residues. CDR1 and CDR2 (germline): SGHRS, YFSETQ. After removal of 4 bases from V and 3 bases from J, the junction contained 2 bases not matched to a gene. Here the CDR3 DNA reads TGCGCCAGCAGCCAACAGGGGGACACTGAAGCTTTCTTT. It encodes CASSQQGDTEAFF.

The chain couples TRBV2 to TRBJ2-1; 7 nucleotides align to TRBD2. Germline loops: CDR1 SNHLY, CDR2 FYNNEI. CDR3 size: 12 residues. CDR3 DNA sequence: TGTGCATCTCGACTAGCTGGGGATGAGCAGTTCTTC. It translates to CASRLAGDEQFF.

The rearrangement uses TRBV4-1 and TRBJ2-7; possible D gene TRBD1, 6 bases. V was clipped by 1 base and J by 3 bases, with 25 bases between them. Germline CDR1 is MGHRA and CDR2 is YSYEKL. The CDR3 is 19 amino acids. The DNA of the CDR3 is TGCGCCAGCAGCCAAGCCCCAGGGGCTCTAGTACAAGACCACTACGAGCAGTACTTC. Its translation is CASSQAPGALVQDHYEQYF.

The V and J genes are TRBV27 and TRBJ2-5, with a weak D call TRBD1 (5 bases). The CDR3 length is 14 residues. V was clipped by 4 bases and J by 5 bases, with 14 bases between them. CDR1 and CDR2 (germline): MNHEY, SMNVEV (reference sequence). CDR3 residues: CASSSLRGRETQYF. CDR3 in DNA: TGTGCCAGCAGTTCGCTAAGGGGTCGGGAGACCCAGTACTTC.

J is TRBJ1-2 and V is TRBV29-1, with D perhaps matching TRBD1 (5 bases). V lost 4 bases to trimming and J lost 9 bases, with 18 bases between them. CDR3 length equals 13 residues. The germline gives CDR1 SQVTM, CDR2 ANQGSEA. The DNA of the CDR3 is TGCAGCGTTGTTGAAGGGGAGGTAAATCGCTACACCTTC. Translation: CSVVEGEVNRYTF.

By sample fraction, this clone is medium-sized. The chain couples TRBV20-1 to TRBJ1-1; D is unclear. Germline CDR1 DFQATT, CDR2 SNEGSKA (reference sequence). Trimming pared 0 bases from V and 11 bases from J, leaving 7 bases between. The CDR3 has 10 amino acids. CDR3 residues: CSAREERAFF. The CDR3 DNA follows: TGCAGTGCTAGAGAGGAGAGGGCTTTCTTT.

This chain uses TRBV6-5 with TRBJ1-1; tentatively, D is TRBD1 (5 bases). The CDR3 is made up of 13 amino acids. The V end was cut by 5 bases, the J end by 5 bases, with 12 bases between. Germline V gives CDR1 MNHEY, CDR2 SVGAGI. The CDR3 nucleotides are TGTGCCAGCAGTCCAGGGCGGGGGACTGAAGCTTTCTTT. Protein sequence: CASSPGRGTEAFF.

The DNA for the CDR3 is TGCGCCAGCAGGGGACAGGGGTTTGAAGCTTTCTTT. It encodes CASRGQGFEAFF. The chain is built from TRBV4-1 and TRBJ1-1; 10 bases agree with TRBD1. The CDR3 spans 12 residues. With V trimmed by 6 bases and J by 7 bases, 2 bases remained unmatched. In germline, CDR1 is MGHRA, CDR2 YSYEKL.

The chain is built from TRBV15 and TRBJ2-7; TRBD2 might be the D (6 bases). Germline V gives CDR1 LNHNV, CDR2 YYDKDF (reference sequence). Trimming stripped 0 bases from V and 2 bases from J, with 8 bases between. This CDR3 region has 14 residues. The CDR3 loop reads CATSREGLPYEQYF. The CDR3 DNA follows: TGTGCCACCAGCAGAGAGGGACTGCCCTACGAGCAGTACTTC.

The chain recombines TRBV6-1 with TRBJ1-5; a possible D gene is TRBD1 (5 bases). Germline CDR1 and CDR2: MNHNS and SASEGT. There are 13 residues in the CDR3. V was pared by 11 bases and J by 6 bases, with 17 bases between. CDR3 amino acids: CASFPGGAQPQHF. The CDR3 nucleotides read TGTGCCTCCTTCCCCGGAGGGGCTCAGCCCCAGCATTTT.

This CDR3 is CASSNGARREGGYTF. The DNA of the CDR3 is TGTGCCAGCAGCAATGGGGCGAGGAGGGAGGGTGGCTACACCTTC. This rearrangement joins TRBV28 to TRBJ1-2; possible D gene TRBD1, 5 bases. Trimming took 6 bases from V and 7 from J, leaving 21 bases between them. This CDR3 comprises 15 residues. Germline assignment: CDR1 MDHEN and CDR2 SYDVKM.

The chain joins TRBV4-1 to TRBJ2-3, with 8 bases that match TRBD2. Per germline, CDR1 MGHRA and CDR2 YSYEKL. The junction had 4 bases not matched to a gene; V was cut back by 3 bases and J by 5 bases. This CDR3 is 14 amino acids long. CDR3 in amino acids: CASSQGTRGDTQYF. CDR3 in DNA: TGCGCCAGCAGCCAGGGGACTAGGGGAGATACGCAGTATTTT.